This T cell receptor beta chain was recovered during a study of graft-versus-host responses after intestinal transplantation. Across the whole study: As for transplant type, recipients had multivisceral, liver-intestinal, or isolated intestinal grafts. Every one of the recipients received anti-thymocyte globulin induction and afterwards took tacrolimus and steroids for around 3 years. Findings and caveats of the study: Early after transplant, HvG declines were associated with peak levels of circulating GvH clones.

Concerning this clone itself: Its antigen is still unknown.

The CDR3 spans 12 residues. The V gene lost 6 bases and the J gene lost 5 bases, with 11 bases spanning the gap. CDR1 and CDR2 from the germline V gene are SEHNR and FQNEAQ (reference sequence). This table comes from immunoSEQ multiplex PCR, and its TCRdb copy is limited to in-frame clones, with some not included. The sample has 85,000 to 100,000 clones, 92% seen once. The TCR sequence derives from a human donor who was the organ donor for an intestinal transplant. This material consisted of unstimulated CD8+ T cells sorted from spleen or lymph node cells, taken before transplant. The chain has TRBV7-9 and TRBJ2-7, with D possibly TRBD2 on 7 matching bases. The DNA for the CDR3 is TGTGCCAGCAGTCGAGGGGGGGACGAGCAGTACTTC. Its translation: CASSRGGDEQYF.